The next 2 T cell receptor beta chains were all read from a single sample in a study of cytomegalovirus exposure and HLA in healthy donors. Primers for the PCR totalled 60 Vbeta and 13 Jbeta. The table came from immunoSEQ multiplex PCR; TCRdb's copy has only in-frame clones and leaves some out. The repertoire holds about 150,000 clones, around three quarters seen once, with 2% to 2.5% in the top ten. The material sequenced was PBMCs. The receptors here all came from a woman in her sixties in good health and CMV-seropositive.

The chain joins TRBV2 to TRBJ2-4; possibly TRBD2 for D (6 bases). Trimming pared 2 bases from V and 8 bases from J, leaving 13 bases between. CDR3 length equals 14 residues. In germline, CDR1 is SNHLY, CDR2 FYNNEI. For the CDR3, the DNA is TGTGCCAGCAGTGAAACCCGGGGGTCCGACATTCAGTACTTC. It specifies CASSETRGSDIQYF.

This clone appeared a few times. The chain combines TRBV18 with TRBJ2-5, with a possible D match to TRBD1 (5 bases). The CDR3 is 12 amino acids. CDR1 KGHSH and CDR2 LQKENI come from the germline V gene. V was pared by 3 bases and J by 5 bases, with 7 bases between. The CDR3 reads CASSPKGETQYF. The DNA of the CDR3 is TGTGCCAGCTCACCGAAGGGGGAGACCCAGTACTTC.